This T cell receptor (beta chain) was retrieved from a study of beta chain features in type 1 diabetes. Study information: Over 85,000,000 sorted cells were examined across all samples.

Of the isolated RNA, all was reverse transcribed, and so the sequenced material was expressed TCRB transcripts. Data came from immunoSEQ multiplex PCR; TCRdb stores just in-frame clones and leaves some out. The data show 300,000 to 400,000 clones, about 11% seen once. The sample comprised naive CD4+ T cells from blood. The TCR originated in a woman aged 25 to 39 in good health.

The CDR3 spells CASSKLAGDPNEQFF. DNA of the CDR3: TGTGCCAGCAGTAAATTAGCGGGAGATCCCAATGAGCAGTTCTTC. The gene calls are TRBV25-1 and TRBJ2-1; 9 nucleotides align to TRBD2. CDR1 is MGHDK and CDR2 is SYGVNS in the germline V gene. This CDR3 spans 15 amino acids. J was trimmed by 6 bases and V by 5 bases; bases with no gene match: 8. Together with reference TRBV25-1 and TRBJ2-1, the CDR3 gives the full variable domain: EADIYQTPRYLVIGTGKKITLECSQTMGHDKMYWYQQDPGMELHLIHYSYGVNSTEKGDLSSESTVSRIRTEHFPLTLESARPSHTSQYLCASSKLAGDPNEQFFGPGTRLTVL.